The next 21 T cell receptor beta chains were all read from a single sample in a study of regulatory T cells in long-lasting Graves disease. Relying on iRepertoire HTBI primers and Arm-PCR of CDR3 regions, the team built TCR beta libraries. TCRdb used MiXCR to reprocess the multiplex PCR reads, holding one entry per CDR3 protein. The profile shows about half a million distinct CDR3 sequences, about 20% of them singletons. As to time point: persistent/refractory GD, antithyroid drugs over 5 years with positive TRAb. After RNA was extracted from PBMCs, the TCR library was made from it. Material: peripheral blood mononuclear cells (PBMCs), obtained when the disease was refractory, from a patient treated with antithyroid drugs. The receptors here all came from a female donor with Graves disease.

This clonotype was seen ten or more times. The J gene is TRBJ1-5, the V gene TRBV7-2; no firm D call. CDR3 length equals 13 residues. V lost 1 base, J lost 7 bases, and 8 bases lay in between. Germline V gene sequence: CDR1 SGHTA, CDR2 FQGNSA. CDR3 bases: TGTGCCAGCAGCTTAGACATGAAACAGCCCCAGCATTTT. It encodes CASSLDMKQPQHF. Complete variable domain (other parts from reference TRBV7-2 and TRBJ1-5): GAGVSQSPSNKVTEKGKDVELRCDPISGHTALYWYRQSLGQGLEFLIYFQGNSAPDKSGLPSDRFSAERTGGSVSTLTIQRTQQEDSAVYLCASSLDMKQPQHFGDGTRLSIL.

The chain employs TRBV7-3 and TRBJ2-7, with 9 positions matching TRBD2. V shed 6 bases, J shed 2 bases, and the junction held 8 bases outside the gene matches. The germline V gene encodes CDR1 SGHTA and CDR2 FQGTGA. CDR3 length: 15 amino acids. In DNA, the CDR3 is TGTGCCAGCAGTCCCGGACTAGCGTATGCCTACGAGCAGTACTTC. Residues: CASSPGLAYAYEQYF.

In its sample, this clonotype was seen many times. The gene calls are TRBV7-2 and TRBJ1-4, with D perhaps TRBD1 (5 bases). The CDR3 has 16 residues. V was cut by 1 base and J by 8 bases, with 17 bases left in between. CDR1 SGHTA and CDR2 FQGNSA come from the germline V gene. The CDR3 DNA is TGTGCCAGCAGCTTAGGGACACTAATAATTGCCGAAAAACTGTTTTTT. Its protein is CASSLGTLIIAEKLFF.

Of note for this clonotype: One end of the junction varies from germline; a read error may be responsible. The chain is built from TRBV6-6 and TRBJ1-4; 7 bases match TRBD1. Germline assignment: CDR1 MNHNY and CDR2 SVGAGI (reference sequence). The CDR3 extends over 15 amino acids. For the CDR3, the DNA is TGTGCCAGCAGTTACTCGGGACAGAGGAATGAAAGACTGTTTTTT. It encodes CASSYSGQRNERLFF.

V usage is TRBV4-1 and J usage is TRBJ2-7; D may be TRBD1 (5 bases). The V end lost 4 bases, the J end lost 3 bases, and 13 bases lay between the germline ends. The CDR3 consists of 14 residues. The germline gives CDR1 MGHRA, CDR2 YSYEKL. The CDR3 DNA sequence: TGCGCCAGCAGCCTCCTCACAGGTATCTACGAGCAGTACTTC. This codes for CASSLLTGIYEQYF.

This clonotype was observed a few times. The chain is built from TRBV20-1 and TRBJ2-7; 8 positions match TRBD2. CDR1 DFQATT and CDR2 SNEGSKA come from the germline V gene (reference sequence). The ends lost 6 bases at V and 4 bases at J; junction bases unmatched: 14. The CDR3 runs to 15 residues. The CDR3 loop reads CSAISGTSPTYEQYF. CDR3 nucleotide sequence: TGCAGTGCCATTAGCGGGACTTCCCCCACTTACGAGCAGTACTTC.

The chain combines TRBV24-1 with TRBJ2-1, with unresolved D. Trimming pared 4 bases from V and 8 bases from J, leaving 11 bases between. The CDR3 covers 13 residues. Germline V CDR1 and CDR2: KGHDR, SFDVKD. CDR3 coding DNA: TGTGCCACCAGTGAGAACCCCCCCGATGAGCAGTTCTTC. It translates to CATSENPPDEQFF.

The sample holds a few counts of this clonotype. The rearrangement links TRBV12-3 or TRBV12-4 to TRBJ2-2, with D perhaps given as TRBD1 or TRBD2 (5 bases each). Trimming cost V 7 bases and J 6 bases, with 18 bases left between them. The CDR3 sequence is 15 residues long. The CDR3, as DNA: TGTGCCAGCACCCCCTTAGGGGTCGGGGCCGGGGAGCTGTTTTTT. Translating it yields CASTPLGVGAGELFF.

A remark on this clonotype: The CDR3 end shows no conserved phenylalanine or tryptophan, and so a read error is likely. V and J are TRBV14 and TRBJ2-7, with 7 bases lining up with TRBD1. This CDR3 spans 13 amino acids. With 4 bases clipped from V and 2 bases from J, the junction kept 2 bases outside the gene matches. Germline CDR1 reads SGHDN; CDR2 reads FVKESK. Here the CDR3 DNA reads TGTGCCAGCAGCCGAGGACAGGCCTACGAGCAGTACCTC. Its protein is CASSRGQAYEQYL.

This clonotype was detected a few times. The rearrangement joins TRBV24-1 to TRBJ2-7; TRBD2 might be the D (5 bases). The V gene's germline CDR1 is KGHDR and CDR2 SFDVKD. Trimming removed 3 bases at V and 7 bases at J, with 12 bases between. This CDR3 spans 13 amino acids. CDR3 sequence reads: CATSDAGKREQYF. Here the CDR3 DNA reads TGTGCCACCAGTGATGCCGGGAAGCGGGAGCAGTACTTC.

This clonotype was recorded at least ten times. V and J are TRBV28 and TRBJ2-7; D gene uncertain. V was trimmed by 5 bases and J by 4 bases, leaving 9 bases between them. CDR1 and CDR2 from the germline V gene are MDHEN and SYDVKM. This CDR3 is built from 12 residues. Here the CDR3 DNA reads TGTGCCAGCAGTACGGTCCGATACGAGCAGTACTTC. It translates to CASSTVRYEQYF. The full variable domain, its missing parts supplied by reference TRBV28 and TRBJ2-7, is DVKVTQSSRYLVKRTGEKVFLECVQDMDHENMFWYRQDPGLGLRLIYFSYDVKMKEKGDIPEGYSVSREKKERFSLILESASTNQTSMYLCASSTVRYEQYFGPGTRLTVT.

This clonotype was seen a handful of times. J is TRBJ1-1 and V is TRBV7-3; the D is unclear. This CDR3 region has 13 residues. Germline values: CDR1 SGHTA, CDR2 FQGTGA. V was trimmed by 9 bases and J by 1 base, leaving 12 bases between them. For the CDR3, the DNA is TGTGCCAGTTTAAAATCAGCGAACACTGAAGCTTTCTTT. It is translated as CASLKSANTEAFF.

The chain has TRBV30 and TRBJ2-5; D not resolved. CDR3 length equals 13 residues. CDR1 and CDR2 (germline): GTSNPN, SVGIG (reference sequence). The ends were cut back, 0 bases at V and 3 bases at J, with 8 bases in the middle. CDR3 loop: CAWSVGLEETQYF. The CDR3 region has the DNA TGTGCCTGGAGTGTAGGTCTAGAAGAGACCCAGTACTTC.

This rearrangement joins TRBV20-1 to TRBJ2-3; 14 bases map to TRBD2. V lost 0 bases, J lost 5 bases, and 19 bases stayed unmatched. The germline V gene encodes CDR1 DFQATT and CDR2 SNEGSKA (reference sequence). This CDR3 is 21 amino acids long. For the CDR3, the DNA is TGCAGTGCTAGAGATTGGTTGGGACTAGCGGGAGAAATGTTAGTGGGAGATACGCAGTATTTT. This sequence encodes CSARDWLGLAGEMLVGDTQYF.

Only a few counts were recorded for this clonotype. CDR3 bases: TGTGCCACCAGCAGAGCCGGGGAGCTGTTTTTT. Protein: CATSRAGELFF. The chain uses TRBV15 and TRBJ2-2; no definite D call. The CDR3 covers 11 residues. Trimming removed 1 base from V and 6 bases from J, with 0 bases in between. CDR1 LNHNV and CDR2 YYDKDF come from the germline V gene (reference sequence).

The V gene is TRBV19, the J gene TRBJ1-1; D not certain. V lost 5 bases to trimming and J lost 4 bases, with 14 bases between them. This CDR3 region has 14 residues. CDR1 LNHDA and CDR2 SQIVND come from the germline V gene (reference sequence). The CDR3, as DNA: TGTGCCAGTAGTTCATCCGGGTTTGCCACTGAAGCTTTCTTT. Its translation is CASSSSGFATEAFF.

This clonotype was picked up many times. The J gene is TRBJ1-1, the V gene TRBV28; D is unclear. The CDR3 has 12 amino acids. The V and J ends lost 1 base and 11 bases respectively, with 11 bases between them. Germline CDR1 is MDHEN and CDR2 is SYDVKM. CDR3 residues: CASSLFPLGAFF. The CDR3 DNA follows: TGTGCCAGCAGTTTATTTCCCCTGGGTGCTTTCTTT.

This chain joins TRBV4-3 and TRBJ2-5; 8 bases agree with TRBD1. V lost 4 bases and J lost 2; bases outside the gene matches: 27. This CDR3 has 22 amino acids. Looked up from germline, CDR1 is LGHNA and CDR2 is YSLEER. As DNA, the CDR3 is TGCGCCAGCAGCCGACAGACCTATGGACCGGGACAGGTGTCGATGGTACAAGAGACCCAGTACTTC. Encoded protein: CASSRQTYGPGQVSMVQETQYF.

The sample holds many counts of this clonotype. The chain recombines TRBV28 with TRBJ2-7; D is unclear. This CDR3 region has 11 residues. V was cut by 7 bases and J by 4 bases, with 8 bases left in between. Germline assignment: CDR1 MDHEN and CDR2 SYDVKM. In DNA, the CDR3 is TGTGCCAGCAACAAGCAATACGAGCAGTACTTC. It is translated as CASNKQYEQYF. The full variable domain, rest sourced from reference TRBV28 and TRBJ2-7, is DVKVTQSSRYLVKRTGEKVFLECVQDMDHENMFWYRQDPGLGLRLIYFSYDVKMKEKGDIPEGYSVSREKKERFSLILESASTNQTSMYLCASNKQYEQYFGPGTRLTVT.

This clonotype was counted at least ten times. The CDR3 here is CSARVGTSGGQETQYF. CDR3 nucleotide sequence: TGCAGTGCTAGAGTTGGGACTAGCGGGGGTCAAGAGACCCAGTACTTC. This chain links TRBV20-1 with TRBJ2-5; 14 bases are shared with TRBD2. V lost 1 base, J lost 2 bases, and 3 bases stayed unmatched. The CDR3 is 16 amino acids. The V gene's germline CDR1 is DFQATT and CDR2 SNEGSKA (reference sequence).

The chain recombines TRBV7-8 with TRBJ1-5, with D perhaps matching TRBD1 (6 bases). There are 19 residues in the CDR3. Germline loops: CDR1 SGHVS, CDR2 FQNEAQ. Trimming cost V 4 bases and J 0 bases, with 22 bases left between them. DNA for the CDR3: TGTGCCAGCAGCTCCGACGGGACACAACAGTTACATAGCAATCAGCCCCAGCATTTT. This gives the protein CASSSDGTQQLHSNQPQHF.